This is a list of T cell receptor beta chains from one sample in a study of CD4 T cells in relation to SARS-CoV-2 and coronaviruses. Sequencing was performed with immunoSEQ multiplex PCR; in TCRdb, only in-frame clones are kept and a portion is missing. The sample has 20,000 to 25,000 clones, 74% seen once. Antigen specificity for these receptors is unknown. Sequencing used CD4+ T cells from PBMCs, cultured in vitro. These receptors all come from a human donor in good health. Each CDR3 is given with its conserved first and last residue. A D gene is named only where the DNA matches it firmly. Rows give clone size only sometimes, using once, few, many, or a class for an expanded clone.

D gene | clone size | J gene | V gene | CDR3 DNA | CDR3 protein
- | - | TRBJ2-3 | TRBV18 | TGTGCCAGCTCACCGGGACTGCCTAGCACAGATACGCAGTATTTT | CASSPGLPSTDTQYF
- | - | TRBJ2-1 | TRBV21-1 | TGTGCCAGCAGCATAACAGGGTATGAGACTAGCTACAATGAGCAGTTCTTC | CASSITGYETSYNEQFF
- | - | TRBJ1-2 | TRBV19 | TGTGCCAGTAGTATGACAGACCAATATGGCTACACCTTC | CASSMTDQYGYTF
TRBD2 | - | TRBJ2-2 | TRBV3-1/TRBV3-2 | TGTGCCAGCAGCCAGACTAGCGGGAACGTCGCCGGGGAGCTGTTTTTT | CASSQTSGNVAGELFF
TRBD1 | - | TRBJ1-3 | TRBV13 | TGTGCCAGCGCCCGGACAGGGTCAACTGGAAACACCATATATTTT | CASARTGSTGNTIYF
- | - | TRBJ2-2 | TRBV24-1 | TGTGCCACCAGTGCTAGGGACGGGGAGCTGTTTTTT | CATSARDGELFF
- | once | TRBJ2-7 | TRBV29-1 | TGCACCCCGTGGTCAGGGCCCTCCTACGAGCAGTACTTC | CTPWSGPSYEQYF
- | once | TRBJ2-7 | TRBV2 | TGTGCCAGCAGTGAAAGTGGCGGATCTTCCTACGAGCAGTACTTC | CASSESGGSSYEQYF
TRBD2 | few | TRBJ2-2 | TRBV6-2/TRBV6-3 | TGTGCCAGCAGTCCAAGGACTAGCGGGAGTTCCGGGGAGCTGTTTTTT | CASSPRTSGSSGELFF
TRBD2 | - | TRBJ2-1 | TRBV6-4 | TGTGCCAGCAGTGCCGCGACGGGGAGCGGGGCCCATGAGCAGTTCTTC | CASSAATGSGAHEQFF
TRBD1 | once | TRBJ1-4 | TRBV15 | TGTGCCACCAGCAGAGACGGACAGGCAACTAATGAAAAACTGTTTTTT | CATSRDGQATNEKLFF
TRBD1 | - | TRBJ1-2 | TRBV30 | TGTGCCTGGAGTAGGGAGGGGGCTGATGGCTACACCTTC | CAWSREGADGYTF
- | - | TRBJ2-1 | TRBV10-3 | TGTGCCATCAGTGAGTTGGGATATGAGCAGTTCTTC | CAISELGYEQFF
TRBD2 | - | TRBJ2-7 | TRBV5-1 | TGCGCCAGCAGCTTTAGAAGACTAGCGGACAACTACGAGCAGTACTTC | CASSFRRLADNYEQYF
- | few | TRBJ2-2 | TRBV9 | TGTGCCAGCAGCCAACCGTCGGCGGCACCGAACACCGGGGAGCTGTTTTTT | CASSQPSAAPNTGELFF
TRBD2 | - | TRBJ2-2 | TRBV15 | TGTGCCACCAGCAATCCGAGCCGGGAGGGCCTCACCGGGGAGCTGTTTTTT | CATSNPSREGLTGELFF
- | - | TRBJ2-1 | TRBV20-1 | TGCAGTGCTAGTCGAGAACTTAGTCCCTACAATGAGCAGTTCTTC | CSASRELSPYNEQFF
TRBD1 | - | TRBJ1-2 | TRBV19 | TGTGCCAGTAGTACAAGGACAGGTCTGGGGGACTATGGCTACACCTTC | CASSTRTGLGDYGYTF
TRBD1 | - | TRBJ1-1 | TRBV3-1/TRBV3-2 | TGTGCCAGCAGTCCTACAGGGGGCCGGACTGAAGCTTTCTTT | CASSPTGGRTEAFF
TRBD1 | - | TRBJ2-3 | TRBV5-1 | TGCGCCAGCAGCAACGGACAGGGTGGAGATACGCAGTATTTT | CASSNGQGGDTQYF
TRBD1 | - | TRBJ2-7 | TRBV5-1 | TGCGCCAGCAGCAGGGGACAGACCTACGAGCAGTACTTC | CASSRGQTYEQYF
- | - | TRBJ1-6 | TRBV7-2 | TGTGCCAGCAGCTCCAACCCCGGATCCCCTCAGATGTCACCCCTCCACTTT | CASSSNPGSPQMSPLHF
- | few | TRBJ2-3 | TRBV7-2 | TGTGCCAGCACCACATATGATACGCAGTATTTT | CASTTYDTQYF
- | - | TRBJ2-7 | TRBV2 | TGTGCCAGCAGTGATTGGTGGGAGCAGTACTTC | CASSDWWEQYF
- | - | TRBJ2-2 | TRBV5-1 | TGCGCCAGCACCGGGACCTTGAACACCGGGGAGCTGTTTTTT | CASTGTLNTGELFF
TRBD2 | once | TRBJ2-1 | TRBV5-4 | TGTGCCGGGGGACTAGCGGGGATCAATGAGCAGTTCTTC | CAGGLAGINEQFF
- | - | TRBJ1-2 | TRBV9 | TGTGCCAGCAGCGTAGCCCTGGAGGCGGCCTATGGCTACACCTTC | CASSVALEAAYGYTF
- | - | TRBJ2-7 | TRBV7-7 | TGTGCCAGCAGCTCCAATGTGGGCTACGAGCAGTACTTC | CASSSNVGYEQYF
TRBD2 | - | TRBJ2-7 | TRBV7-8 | TGTGCCAGCAGCACCCGACTAGCGGGAGTGGACTACGAGCAGTACTTC | CASSTRLAGVDYEQYF
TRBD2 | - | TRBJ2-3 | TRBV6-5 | TGTGCCAGCAGTTCGGGGAGCGGGATCACAGATACGCAGTATTTT | CASSSGSGITDTQYF
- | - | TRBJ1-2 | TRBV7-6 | TGTGCCAGCAGCTTGGGCCCCGCAGGGGGCTACACCTTC | CASSLGPAGGYTF
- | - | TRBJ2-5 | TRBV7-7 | TGTGCCAGCAGCTTAGGGGGGGAAGAGACCCAGTACTTC | CASSLGGEETQYF
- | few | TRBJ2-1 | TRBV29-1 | TGCAGCGGCGGACGAGGGCGGAACAATGAGCAGTTCTTC | CSGGRGRNNEQFF
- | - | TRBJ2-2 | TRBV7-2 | TGTGCCAGCAGCTTAGGCGGCTACCTTATGGGGGAGCTGTTTTTT | CASSLGGYLMGELFF
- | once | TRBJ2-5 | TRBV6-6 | TGTGCCAGCTGGACAGCTATCCAAGAGACCCAGTACTTC | CASWTAIQETQYF
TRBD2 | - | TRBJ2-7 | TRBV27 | TGTGCCAGCAGTTGGTCGGGGGGGGAGCAGTACTTC | CASSWSGGEQYF
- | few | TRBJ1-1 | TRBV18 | TGTGCCAGCTCATCAGCGCCAACTGAAGCTTTCTTT | CASSSAPTEAFF
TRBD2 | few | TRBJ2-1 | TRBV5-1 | TGCGCCAGCAGCAGAATAGCGGGAGCCTACAATGAGCAGTTCTTC | CASSRIAGAYNEQFF
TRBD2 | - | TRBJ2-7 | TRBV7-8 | TGTGCCAGCAGCCCCAAAACTAGCGGAGCCTACGAGCAGTACTTC | CASSPKTSGAYEQYF
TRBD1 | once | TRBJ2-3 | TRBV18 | TGTGCCAGCTCACCACAAGGACAGGGGGACCCCACAGATACGCAGTATTTT | CASSPQGQGDPTDTQYF
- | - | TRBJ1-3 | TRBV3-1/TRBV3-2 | TGTGCCAGCAGCCAGACTATTGGGGTGGCTGGAAACACCATATATTTT | CASSQTIGVAGNTIYF
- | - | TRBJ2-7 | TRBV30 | TGTGCCTGGAGTGCCGGTGAGCGCTGGTACTTC | CAWSAGERWYF
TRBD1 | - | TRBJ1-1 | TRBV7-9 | TGTGCCAGCAGCTTGGGGACAGGGGGCGTCGGCACTGAAGCTTTCTTT | CASSLGTGGVGTEAFF
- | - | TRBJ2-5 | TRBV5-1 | TGCGCCAGCAAACAGCAAGAGACCCAGTACTTC | CASKQQETQYF
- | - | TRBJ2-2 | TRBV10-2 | TGCGCCAGCAGGGGGCCAGGAACCGGGGAGCTGTTTTTT | CASRGPGTGELFF